The next 26 T cell receptor beta chains were all read from a single sample in a study of beta chain features in type 1 diabetes. Reverse transcription of all isolated RNA meant that expressed TCRB transcripts were sequenced. TCRdb's copy holds only in-frame clones and misses some; the assay was immunoSEQ multiplex PCR. Of about 150,000 clones in the sample, 40% to 60% were seen once. Sequencing was performed on Tregs from blood. These receptors were collected from a man aged 18 to 30 in good health.

V and J are TRBV27 and TRBJ2-6; D is perhaps TRBD1 (6 bases). CDR1 and CDR2 (germline): MNHEY, SMNVEV (reference sequence). V gave up 7 bases and J gave up 5 bases, with 12 bases separating them. The CDR3 loop spans 14 amino acids. Written as DNA, the CDR3 is TGTGCCAGCAACAAAGACAGGCGGGCCAACGTCCTGACTTTC. Translation: CASNKDRRANVLTF. The full variable domain, its missing parts supplied by reference TRBV27 and TRBJ2-6, is EAQVTQNPRYLITVTGKKLTVTCSQNMNHEYMSWYRQDPGLGLRQIYYSMNVEVTDKGDVPEGYKVSRKEKRNFPLILESPSPNQTSLYFCASNKDRRANVLTFGAGSRLTVL.

In this sample, this clone turned up a few times. The chain is built from TRBV7-2 and TRBJ1-1; D unresolved. The germline V gene encodes CDR1 SGHTA and CDR2 FQGNSA. V was pared by 5 bases and J by 10 bases, with 20 bases between. The CDR3 covers 14 residues. CDR3 sequence: CASSPPDRRVRAFF. In DNA, the CDR3 is TGTGCCAGCAGCCCCCCGGACCGGAGGGTTCGAGCTTTCTTT.

This clone was seen a handful of times. The V and J genes are TRBV2 and TRBJ2-7, with TRBD2 matching 8 bases. This CDR3 is built from 15 residues. Trimming at V came to 3 bases and at J to 2 bases, leaving 6 bases not matched to a gene. The germline V gene has CDR1 SNHLY and CDR2 FYNNEI. The CDR3 nucleotides are TGTGCCAGCAGTGAGTTTCCGGGAGGGGCCTACGAGCAGTACTTC. Protein: CASSEFPGGAYEQYF.

The genes are TRBV28 and TRBJ2-2; 8 bases are a match to TRBD2. V dropped 8 bases and J dropped 10; count of bases not matched to a gene: 18. The CDR3 spans 16 residues. Germline V gives CDR1 MDHEN, CDR2 SYDVKM. The CDR3 sequence: CASAVEASGYREELFF. The CDR3 nucleotides read TGTGCCAGCGCCGTTGAAGCTAGCGGGTACCGGGAGGAGCTGTTTTTT.

This chain uses TRBV7-9 with TRBJ2-5, with 14 bases identical to TRBD2. The germline gives CDR1 SEHNR, CDR2 FQNEAQ (reference sequence). The junction had 9 bases not matched to a gene; V was cut back by 5 bases and J by 4 bases. The CDR3 is 17 residues long. This CDR3 is CASSETSGGAFVETQYF. CDR3 nucleotides: TGTGCCAGCAGCGAGACTAGCGGGGGGGCCTTTGTAGAGACCCAGTACTTC.

The chain has TRBV7-3 and TRBJ2-3; a possible D gene is TRBD2 (5 bases). Trimming left V 1 base short and J 4 bases short, with 12 bases between. CDR1 is SGHTA and CDR2 is FQGTGA in the germline V gene. CDR3 length: 15 amino acids. The CDR3 here is CASSLRGRGADTQYF. The CDR3 DNA reads TGTGCCAGCAGCTTAAGAGGGAGAGGCGCAGATACGCAGTATTTT.

V usage is TRBV9 and J usage is TRBJ2-3; D perhaps matches TRBD2 (6 bases). This CDR3 has 15 residues. CDR1 and CDR2 (germline): SGDLS, YYNGEE. V dropped 4 bases and J dropped 6 bases, with 18 bases sitting between them. The DNA for the CDR3 is TGTGCCAGCAGCCCCAGGGACTTTTCCGGGGATACGCAGTATTTT. Its translation: CASSPRDFSGDTQYF.

V usage is TRBV7-9 and J usage is TRBJ2-1, with 7 bases that match TRBD1. CDR3 length: 16 residues. Germline V gives CDR1 SEHNR, CDR2 FQNEAQ (reference sequence). The J segment lost 6 bases and the V segment lost 0 bases, leaving 8 bases of the junction unmatched. The CDR3 reads CASSLAVGQPLNEQFF. The CDR3 DNA reads as TGTGCCAGCAGCTTAGCGGTGGGACAGCCCCTCAATGAGCAGTTCTTC.

The table lists this clone with a few counts. The V gene is TRBV6-1, the J gene TRBJ1-5; TRBD1 is a possible D gene (5 bases). CDR1 and CDR2 (germline): MNHNS, SASEGT. V lost 11 bases to trimming and J lost 4 bases, with 12 bases between them. The CDR3 loop spans 12 amino acids. CDR3 region: CAHGGVNQPQHF. The CDR3 DNA is TGTGCCCACGGGGGGGTTAATCAGCCCCAGCATTTT.

The CDR3 coding sequence is TGTGCCAGCAGTAGAGCCGGGACAGGGCATTGGATCCAGCCCCAGCATTTT. Its translation is CASSRAGTGHWIQPQHF. This sequence joins TRBV7-9 and TRBJ1-5; 9 nucleotides align to TRBD1. Germline V CDR1 and CDR2: SEHNR, FQNEAQ (reference sequence). V lost 6 bases and J lost 7; bases outside the gene matches: 16. This CDR3 is 17 amino acids long.

The CDR3 DNA follows: TGTGCCAGCAGTTCCCAATCCGCGGGGCTGGGTGAGCAGTTCTTC. Residues: CASSSQSAGLGEQFF. The chain links TRBV28 to TRBJ2-1; perhaps TRBD2 as D (6 bases). The germline CDR1 and CDR2 sequences are MDHEN and SYDVKM. The CDR3 has 15 amino acids. V dropped 4 bases and J dropped 9 bases, with 19 bases sitting between them.

This clone has more than one count but fewer than ten. The chain employs TRBV9 and TRBJ1-2, with a weak D call TRBD1 (6 bases). The CDR3 spans 14 residues. V lost 4 bases to trimming and J lost 7 bases, with 17 bases between them. Germline V gives CDR1 SGDLS, CDR2 YYNGEE. CDR3 bases: TGTGCCAGCAGCACAGGACAGCTTACTTCTGGCTACACCTTC. Protein sequence: CASSTGQLTSGYTF.

The DNA of the CDR3 is TGTGCCAGTAGTAGCGGACAGGGGGTGGCCCAGTACTTC. Encoded protein: CASSSGQGVAQYF. The chain is built from TRBV19 and TRBJ2-5; TRBD1 matches 10 bases. Germline V gene lookup returns CDR1 LNHDA and CDR2 SQIVND (reference sequence). The ends lost 4 bases at V and 9 bases at J; junction bases unmatched: 5. CDR3 length equals 13 residues.

The CDR3 DNA follows: TGCAGTGCTATCCGGGTGGATACGCAGTATTTT. This translates into CSAIRVDTQYF. The rearrangement joins TRBV20-1 to TRBJ2-3; D remains unclear. The CDR3 has 11 amino acids. CDR1 is DFQATT, CDR2 SNEGSKA, per germline (reference sequence). V was pared by 4 bases and J by 6 bases, with 8 bases between.

V is TRBV5-6 and J is TRBJ2-3; 7 positions match TRBD2. From germline, CDR1 is SGHDT and CDR2 YYEEEE. The CDR3 has 16 residues. Trimming cost V 0 bases and J 0 bases; bases outside gene matches: 4. In DNA, the CDR3 is TGTGCCAGCAGCTTGGAGCTAGCGGCTAGCACAGATACGCAGTATTTT. It specifies CASSLELAASTDTQYF. The variable domain in full, completed from reference TRBV5-6 and TRBJ2-3, reads DAGVTQSPTHLIKTRGQQVTLRCSPKSGHDTVSWYQQALGQGPQFIFQYYEEEERQRGNFPDRFSGHQFPNYSSELNVNALLLGDSALYLCASSLELAASTDTQYFGPGTRLTVL.

This clone has just one count. The rearrangement joins TRBV5-1 to TRBJ2-1; 7 bases align to TRBD1. CDR1 and CDR2 (germline): SGHRS, YFSETQ. CDR3 length equals 14 residues. With 0 bases clipped from V and 7 bases from J, the junction kept 4 bases outside the gene matches. The chain's CDR3 is CASSLDRGQNEQFF. CDR3 sequence (DNA): TGCGCCAGCAGCTTGGATAGGGGGCAGAATGAGCAGTTCTTC.

The chain carries TRBV5-1 and TRBJ2-7; TRBD2 is a possible D gene (6 bases). The V gene's germline CDR1 is SGHRS and CDR2 YFSETQ. The CDR3 is made up of 14 amino acids. Trimming pared 4 bases from V and 2 bases from J, leaving 13 bases between. CDR3 nucleotides: TGCGCCAGCAGCCCGAATACGGGGGCCTACGAGCAGTACTTC. Encoded protein: CASSPNTGAYEQYF.

In its sample, this clone was seen a few times. The chain carries TRBV28 and TRBJ1-1; D gene ambiguous. CDR1 is MDHEN and CDR2 is SYDVKM in the germline V gene. The V and J ends lost 7 bases and 1 base respectively, with 10 bases between them. The CDR3 length is 13 residues. The CDR3 DNA sequence: TGTGCCAGCAACGTGGAGGCGAACACTGAAGCTTTCTTT. Protein: CASNVEANTEAFF.

The rearrangement links TRBV29-1 to TRBJ1-2; a possible D gene is TRBD1 (6 bases). The CDR3 has 14 amino acids. Germline CDR1 reads SQVTM; CDR2 reads ANQGSEA. V shed 6 bases and J shed 4 bases, with 18 bases lying between them. The CDR3 nucleotides are TGCAGCGTCGCTGATCGGGACACCTCCTATGGCTACACCTTC. This codes for CSVADRDTSYGYTF.

This rearrangement joins TRBV6-5 to TRBJ2-1, with 7 bases that match TRBD1. V lost 2 bases to trimming and J lost 9 bases; unmatched junction nucleotides: 4. The CDR3 runs 13 residues. In germline, CDR1 is MNHEY, CDR2 SVGAGI. The CDR3 loop reads CASSYTGVSEQFF. CDR3 nucleotide sequence: TGTGCCAGCAGTTACACAGGGGTCAGTGAGCAGTTCTTC.

V is TRBV29-1 and J is TRBJ2-5; D not resolved. This CDR3 spans 12 amino acids. CDR1 and CDR2 from the germline V gene are SQVTM and ANQGSEA. Trimming left V 7 bases short and J 0 bases short, with 9 bases between. CDR3 sequence (DNA): TGCAGCGGAAGAGGATACCAAGAGACCCAGTACTTC. It yields the protein CSGRGYQETQYF.

This clone turned up a few times. The chain combines TRBV10-3 with TRBJ2-1, with 10 nucleotides matching TRBD2. V gave up 6 bases and J gave up 5 bases; unmatched junction bases: 7. The germline gives CDR1 ENHRY, CDR2 SYGVKD. The CDR3 length is 15 residues. The CDR3 protein is CAIRTSGGANNEQFF. DNA for the CDR3: TGTGCCATCAGAACCAGCGGGGGGGCCAACAATGAGCAGTTCTTC.

The chain uses TRBV28 and TRBJ2-6; D remains unclear. The CDR3 has 17 amino acids. CDR1 and CDR2 from the germline V gene are MDHEN and SYDVKM. V was shortened by 6 bases and J by 0 bases, with 15 bases between the two germline ends. The CDR3 sequence: CASSPRYGSSGANVLTF. The CDR3 nucleotides read TGTGCCAGCAGCCCCAGGTACGGCAGCTCTGGGGCCAACGTCCTGACTTTC.

Only a few counts were recorded for this clone. V is TRBV27 and J is TRBJ1-2, with 7 positions matching TRBD1. Unmatched junction bases numbered 8, after V lost 8 bases and J lost 8 bases. CDR3 length: 12 residues. Germline loops: CDR1 MNHEY, CDR2 SMNVEV (reference sequence). CDR3: CASGDREEGYTF. CDR3 DNA sequence: TGTGCCAGCGGAGACAGGGAAGAGGGCTACACCTTC.

The rearrangement joins TRBV30 to TRBJ2-1; D is perhaps TRBD2 (6 bases). Trimming removed 4 bases from V and 0 bases from J, with 10 bases in between. The CDR3 runs to 14 residues. The V gene's germline CDR1 is GTSNPN and CDR2 SVGIG (reference sequence). CDR3 sequence: CAWMGTPSYNEQFF. CDR3 DNA sequence: TGTGCCTGGATGGGGACTCCCTCCTACAATGAGCAGTTCTTC.

This chain connects TRBV27 to TRBJ1-1, with 7 nucleotides matching TRBD1. The CDR3 has 13 residues. CDR1 MNHEY and CDR2 SMNVEV come from the germline V gene (reference sequence). With V trimmed by 6 bases and J by 1 base, 2 bases remained unmatched. CDR3 in amino acids: CASRRQGNTEAFF. In DNA form, the CDR3 reads TGTGCCAGCAGACGACAGGGGAACACTGAAGCTTTCTTT.